This entry lists 14 T cell receptor beta chains sequenced from one sample in a study of CD8+CD57+ T cells in acquired aplastic anemia. The TCR beta profiling, which covered VDJ combination and CDR3 sequence, was carried out using genomic DNA as the template. TCRdb reprocessed the reads with MiXCR, giving one entry per CDR3 protein. The data show around 500,000 distinct CDR3 sequences, about a third seen once. Previously, flow cytometry had revealed CD8+CD57+ cell expansion in the patients chosen for sequencing. Sequenced material: sorted CD4+, CD8+, or CD8+CD57+ T cells (not recorded which) from PBMCs. These receptors originate from a human donor with aplastic anemia.

This clonotype was seen only a few times. The chain couples TRBV2 to TRBJ1-1, with D maybe TRBD1 (6 bases). Germline CDR1 SNHLY, CDR2 FYNNEI. This CDR3 spans 16 amino acids. The V gene lost 6 bases and the J gene lost 1 base, with 18 bases spanning the gap. The CDR3 nucleotides are TGTGCCAGCAGCCCTTTCGGCGGGGGGCCGAACACTGAAGCTTTCTTT. It translates to CASSPFGGGPNTEAFF.

This clonotype was recorded at least ten times. This chain joins TRBV10-3 and TRBJ2-7; D not resolved. Germline CDR1 and CDR2: ENHRY and SYGVKD. Trimming pared 4 bases from V and 3 bases from J, leaving 13 bases between. The CDR3 covers 14 residues. The CDR3 DNA reads as TGTGCCATCAGTGGGTCGACGGATGTCTACGAGCAGTACTTC. Its protein product is CAISGSTDVYEQYF.

J is TRBJ2-1 and V is TRBV7-6; 8 nucleotides match TRBD2. V was pared by 5 bases and J by 4 bases, with 13 bases of the junction left unmatched. Germline CDR1 SGHVS, CDR2 FNYEAQ. This CDR3 spans 17 amino acids. The CDR3 reads CASSPYSGTSVYNEQFF. Written as DNA, the CDR3 is TGTGCCAGCAGCCCGTATTCCGGGACTAGTGTGTACAATGAGCAGTTCTTC.

The chain links TRBV25-1 to TRBJ1-2, with 11 bases lining up with TRBD1. After removal of 5 bases from V and 4 bases from J, the junction contained 12 bases not matched to a gene. Germline V gene lookup returns CDR1 MGHDK and CDR2 SYGVNS. This CDR3 has 17 residues. The CDR3 here is CASSYSARGQGAYGYTF. The CDR3 nucleotides are TGTGCCAGCAGTTACTCTGCTCGAGGACAGGGGGCCTATGGCTACACCTTC.

The genes are TRBV2 and TRBJ1-1; D is perhaps TRBD1 (5 bases). V lost 7 bases, J lost 4 bases, and 22 bases lay in between. The germline V gene encodes CDR1 SNHLY and CDR2 FYNNEI. The length of the CDR3 is 16 residues. As DNA, the CDR3 is TGTGCCAGCATCGAGGGGTTCTGGTCGGTGGGCACTGAAGCTTTCTTT. This gives the protein CASIEGFWSVGTEAFF.

This clonotype was seen only once. CDR3 sequence reads: CASNSEARTSYGYTF. DNA of the CDR3: TGTGCCAGCAATTCAGAGGCACGGACGAGCTATGGCTACACCTTC. The chain has TRBV2 and TRBJ1-2; D is undetermined. This CDR3 comprises 15 residues. The V end lost 7 bases, the J end lost 4 bases, and 19 bases lay between the germline ends. The germline V gene encodes CDR1 SNHLY and CDR2 FYNNEI.

The V gene is TRBV10-3, the J gene TRBJ1-2; the D is unclear. The ends were cut back, 4 bases at V and 0 bases at J, with 12 bases in the middle. This CDR3 comprises 15 residues. Germline lookup yields CDR1 ENHRY and CDR2 SYGVKD. The CDR3 DNA reads TGTGCCATCAGTGTGGGCAGCGCTTCTAACTATGGCTACACCTTC. Its protein is CAISVGSASNYGYTF.

This clonotype was seen ten or more times. This rearrangement joins TRBV10-2 to TRBJ2-7; 7 bases fit TRBD2. V was clipped by 7 bases and J by 1 base; unmatched bases: 10. CDR1 is WSHSY, CDR2 SAAADI, per germline. The CDR3 extends over 15 amino acids. DNA of the CDR3: TGCGCCAGCAAATTTCAAGCGGGGCCATCCTACGAGCAGTACTTC. This encodes CASKFQAGPSYEQYF.

The chain joins TRBV28 to TRBJ1-1; D remains ambiguous. The length of the CDR3 is 16 residues. Germline CDR1 reads MDHEN; CDR2 reads SYDVKM. V dropped 7 bases and J dropped 1 base, with 19 bases sitting between them. The CDR3 DNA reads TGTGCCAGCATGGCGAGGATGCGTATTGCGAACACTGAAGCTTTCTTT. Protein sequence: CASMARMRIANTEAFF.

The rearrangement uses TRBV19 and TRBJ2-7; TRBD1 matches at 9 bases. CDR1 is LNHDA and CDR2 is SQIVND in the germline V gene (reference sequence). This CDR3 contains 12 residues. J was trimmed by 0 bases and V by 10 bases; bases with no gene match: 1. The CDR3 loop reads CATTGGSYEQYF. CDR3 bases: TGTGCCACGACAGGGGGCTCCTACGAGCAGTACTTC.

About this clonotype itself: At one end, the junction sequence differs from germline, possibly due to a read error. The V call is TRBV14, the J call TRBJ2-7; D might be TRBD1 (6 bases). CDR3 length: 14 amino acids. Germline V gene data show CDR1 as SGHDN and CDR2 as FVKESK. CDR3 DNA sequence: TGTGCCAGCGGCCAGCAGGGGTTCTCCTACGAGCAGTACTTC. This encodes CASGQQGFSYEQYF.

V and J are TRBV25-1 and TRBJ2-7; D is perhaps TRBD1 or TRBD2 (5 bases each). The CDR3 is made up of 13 amino acids. The germline V gene encodes CDR1 MGHDK and CDR2 SYGVNS. Trimming shortened V by 6 bases and J by 5 bases, and 14 bases separated the two germline ends. As DNA, the CDR3 is TGTGCCAGCAGACGACCGGGACGGGACGAGCAGTACTTC. Residues: CASRRPGRDEQYF.

This clonotype was recorded a few times. One end of the junction does not line up with germline, which may come from a read error. This sequence joins TRBV10-3 and TRBJ2-7, with TRBD1 matching over 9 bases. Per the germline V gene, CDR1 is ENHRY and CDR2 is SYGVKD. The CDR3 contains 15 residues. The CDR3 nucleotides read TGTGCCAGCAGTCCGGGACAGGGTCCTTCCTACGAGCAGTACTTC. It codes for CASSPGQGPSYEQYF.

With regard to this clonotype: Sequence at one end of the junction differs from germline and may be a read error. The rearrangement joins TRBV2 to TRBJ1-5; the D gene is possibly TRBD1 (6 bases). This CDR3 is 13 amino acids long. The V gene's germline CDR1 is SNHLY and CDR2 FYNNEI. The DNA for the CDR3 is TGTGCCAGCAGTCCCGGGCGGGGGCAGCTCCAGCATTTT. It encodes CASSPGRGQLQHF.